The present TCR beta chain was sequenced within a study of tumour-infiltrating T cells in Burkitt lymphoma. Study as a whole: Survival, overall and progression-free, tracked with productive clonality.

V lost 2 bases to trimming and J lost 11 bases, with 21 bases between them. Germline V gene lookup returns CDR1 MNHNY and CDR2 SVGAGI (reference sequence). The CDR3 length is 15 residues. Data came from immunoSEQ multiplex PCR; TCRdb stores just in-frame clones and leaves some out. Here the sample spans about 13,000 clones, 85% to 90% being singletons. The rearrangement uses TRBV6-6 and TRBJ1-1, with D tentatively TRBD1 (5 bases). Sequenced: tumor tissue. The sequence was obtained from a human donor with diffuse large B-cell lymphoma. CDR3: CASSYRSGEQARAFF. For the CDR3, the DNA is TGTGCCAGCAGTTACCGGTCGGGGGAGCAGGCAAGGGCTTTCTTT.